In its sample, the clone carrying this TCR beta chain was seen a few times. TCRdb analysed the RT-PCR reads with MiXCR anew, one entry per CDR3 protein. In the table there are 650,000 to 800,000 distinct CDR3 sequences, around 14% of which are singletons. Germline lookup yields CDR1 DFQATT and CDR2 SNEGSKA (reference sequence). Germline trimming cut 3 bases from V and 2 bases from J; bases unmatched to any gene: 2. The CDR3 runs to 13 residues. The receptor was isolated from a female donor in good health, serving as a healthy control. The sequencing input was memory CD4+ T cells from blood. The rearrangement uses TRBV20-1 and TRBJ1-2, with 8 bases matching TRBD1. CDR3 sequence reads: CSARQGANYGYTF. DNA of the CDR3: TGCAGTGCTAGGCAGGGGGCCAACTATGGCTACACCTTC.